One and the same sample provided the 17 T cell receptor beta chains below, sequenced in a study of blood T cell repertoires in COVID-19 (TCRdb year 2020). The method behind the library was the immunoSEQ multiplex PCR assay. This immuneACCESS table, as held by TCRdb, lists in-frame sequences with V and J called but not all clones. Of the missing ones, under half trace to an unresolved V gene in checked studies; the others have no known cause. The sample table records over 60,000 clones; roughly 82% of these occur just once. About an eighth of the sample goes to the ten largest clones. Sample: peripheral blood. These receptor sequences come from a human donor in a cohort sampled during active COVID-19.

The rearrangement joins TRBV5-4 to TRBJ1-1; D is possibly TRBD1 (6 bases). The CDR3 is made up of 11 amino acids. Trimming took 2 bases from V and 9 from J, leaving 8 bases between them. CDR1 and CDR2 (germline): SGHNT, YYREEE (reference sequence). CDR3 DNA sequence: TGTGCCAGCAGCTTCGGACAGAAAGCTTTCTTT. It encodes CASSFGQKAFF.

This chain uses TRBV2 with TRBJ2-7, with TRBD1 matching 7 bases. The trim removed 2 bases at V and 6 bases at J, leaving 10 bases unmatched. The CDR3 length is 15 residues. Per the germline V gene, CDR1 is SNHLY and CDR2 is FYNNEI. The CDR3 DNA reads as TGTGCCAGCAGTGAAATGACAGGGAAGAGAGGCGAGCAGTACTTC. Its translation: CASSEMTGKRGEQYF. Based on the CDR3 plus reference TRBV2 and TRBJ2-7, the full variable domain is EPEVTQTPSHQVTQMGQEVILRCVPISNHLYFYWYRQILGQKVEFLVSFYNNEISEKSEIFDDQFSVERPDGSNFTLKIRSTKLEDSAMYFCASSEMTGKRGEQYFGPGTRLTVT.

The rearrangement links TRBV6-5 to TRBJ2-7; TRBD2 aligns across 7 bases. CDR1 is MNHEY and CDR2 is SVGAGI in the germline V gene. This CDR3 comprises 13 residues. V lost 10 bases, J lost 4 bases, and 10 bases stayed unmatched. CDR3 coding DNA: TGTGCCACCGAGCGGGAAACCCCGTACGAGCAGTACTTC. Its protein is CATERETPYEQYF.

The rearrangement joins TRBV7-8 to TRBJ2-3; tentative D call: TRBD1 (6 bases). This CDR3 contains 16 residues. V was clipped by 5 bases and J by 7 bases, with 22 bases between them. Germline-derived CDR1 and CDR2 are SGHVS and FQNEAQ. CDR3 region: CASSGKFGTSPNTQYF. CDR3 nucleotide sequence: TGTGCCAGCAGCGGTAAATTCGGGACATCCCCGAATACGCAGTATTTT.

The V gene is TRBV30, the J gene TRBJ1-5, with 9 bases fitting TRBD1. The V and J ends lost 1 base and 4 bases, in that order; junction bases with no gene match: 8. The CDR3 contains 16 residues. Germline assignment: CDR1 GTSNPN and CDR2 SVGIG (reference sequence). CDR3 nucleotide sequence: TGTGCCTGGAGTGACCGGCCGGGACAGGGAAATCAGCCCCAGCATTTT. Amino acid sequence: CAWSDRPGQGNQPQHF.

The chain uses TRBV2 and TRBJ1-4, with no clear D. Trimming removed 5 bases from V and 6 bases from J, with 4 bases in between. Germline CDR1 SNHLY, CDR2 FYNNEI. This CDR3 is 11 amino acids long. CDR3 sequence reads: CASSPYEKLFF. In DNA, the CDR3 is TGTGCCAGCAGTCCATATGAAAAACTGTTTTTT.

The chain recombines TRBV5-8 with TRBJ1-2; 7 bases match TRBD1. The CDR3 extends over 15 amino acids. The V gene end was trimmed by 1 base and the J gene end by 4 bases; junction bases not matched to a gene: 7. CDR1 is SGHTS, CDR2 YDEGEE, per germline. Here the CDR3 reads CASSLRGGTAYGYTF. The CDR3 DNA follows: TGTGCCAGCAGCTTGCGCGGGGGGACAGCCTATGGCTACACCTTC. Complete variable domain (other parts from reference TRBV5-8 and TRBJ1-2): EAGVTQSPTHLIKTRGQQATLRCSPISGHTSVYWYQQALGLGLQFLLWYDEGEERNRGNFPPRFSGRQFPNYSSELNVNALELEDSALYLCASSLRGGTAYGYTFGSGTRLTVV.

The V call is TRBV18, the J call TRBJ2-1, with 7 bases identical to TRBD1. Germline values: CDR1 KGHSH, CDR2 LQKENI. The CDR3 is 15 residues long. Trimming cost V 3 bases and J 0 bases; bases outside gene matches: 2. CDR3 region: CASSPRDSSYNEQFF. The DNA of the CDR3 is TGTGCCAGCTCACCTCGGGACAGCTCCTACAATGAGCAGTTCTTC.

This clone was seen only a few times. The chain joins TRBV4-1 to TRBJ1-4; TRBD1 matches 8 bases. The CDR3 has 16 residues. Trimming removed 0 bases from V and 6 bases from J; junction bases left unmatched: 6. Germline CDR1 MGHRA, CDR2 YSYEKL. The CDR3 bases are TGCGCCAGCAGCCAAGAATGGACAGGGCGGGATGAAAAACTGTTTTTT. Protein: CASSQEWTGRDEKLFF.

V is TRBV7-2 and J is TRBJ2-7; TRBD2 aligns across 16 bases. V shed 4 bases and J 13 bases; nucleotides not matched to a gene: 7. The V gene's germline CDR1 is SGHTA and CDR2 FQGNSA. This CDR3 spans 14 amino acids. The CDR3: CASSSGTSGRASYF. DNA for the CDR3: TGTGCCAGCAGCTCAGGGACTAGCGGGAGGGCGAGTTACTTC.

This clone was observed once. This chain links TRBV21-1 with TRBJ2-3; the table calls TRBD2, which could not be checked here. TRBV21-1 is deemed a pseudogene. The CDR3 extends over 14 amino acids. The CDR3 here is CASSKGRRTDTQYF. For the CDR3, the DNA is TGTGCCAGCAGCAAAGGAAGGAGGACAGATACGCAGTATTTT.

This chain uses TRBV30 with TRBJ1-2; D may be TRBD1 (5 bases). The germline V gene encodes CDR1 GTSNPN and CDR2 SVGIG (reference sequence). V lost 0 bases and J 4 bases, leaving 9 bases between the germline ends. This CDR3 region has 13 residues. In DNA form, the CDR3 reads TGTGCCTGGAGTGTCGGCGGGACCTATGGCTACACCTTC. This translates into CAWSVGGTYGYTF.

This rearrangement joins TRBV29-1 to TRBJ2-3, with 7 positions matching TRBD2. V dropped 4 bases and J dropped 5; count of bases not matched to a gene: 6. Per the germline V gene, CDR1 is SQVTM and CDR2 is ANQGSEA. The CDR3 extends over 13 amino acids. The CDR3 sequence: CSVGGGREDTQYF. CDR3 DNA sequence: TGCAGCGTTGGCGGCGGGAGAGAAGATACGCAGTATTTT.

The chain uses TRBV19 and TRBJ2-7, with 7 bases fitting TRBD2. Germline values: CDR1 LNHDA, CDR2 SQIVND (reference sequence). After removal of 5 bases from V and 8 bases from J, the junction contained 6 bases not matched to a gene. This CDR3 spans 12 amino acids. CDR3 loop: CASSSAGTKQYF. The CDR3 DNA sequence: TGTGCCAGTAGTTCGGCCGGGACTAAGCAGTACTTC.

This clone was recorded once. This chain joins TRBV2 and TRBJ1-5, with no clear D. The CDR3 has 13 amino acids. Trimming cost V 7 bases and J 0 bases, with 7 bases left between them. CDR1 is SNHLY and CDR2 is FYNNEI in the germline V gene. The CDR3 sequence: CASKAYSNQPQHF. The CDR3 DNA sequence: TGTGCCAGCAAAGCTTATAGCAATCAGCCCCAGCATTTT.

CDR3 in amino acids: CASSGDGAQYF. DNA of the CDR3: TGTGCCAGCAGCGGCGACGGGGCCCAGTACTTC. The V call is TRBV9, the J call TRBJ2-5; tentatively, D is TRBD2 (5 bases). Germline V gene sequence: CDR1 SGDLS, CDR2 YYNGEE. The CDR3 has 11 residues. Trimming cost V 3 bases and J 9 bases, with 9 bases left between them.

This clone occurred a few times. The chain joins TRBV6-5 to TRBJ1-6; the match to TRBD1 covers 9 bases. Germline lookup yields CDR1 MNHEY and CDR2 SVGAGI. Trimming cost V 5 bases and J 12 bases; bases outside gene matches: 5. This CDR3 comprises 13 residues. CDR3 in amino acids: CASSRDRVGPLHF. CDR3 bases: TGTGCCAGCAGTCGGGACAGGGTAGGACCCCTCCACTTT.